This T cell receptor (beta chain) was captured in a study of response to subunit inactivated influenza vaccine. Germline CDR1 and CDR2: SGHDN and FVKESK. V lost 6 bases and J 8 bases, leaving 16 bases between the germline ends. The CDR3 covers 13 residues. As regards this clonotype: Its specificity is not known.

TCRdb analysed the RT-PCR reads with MiXCR anew, one entry per CDR3 protein. The sample lists more than 400,000 distinct CDR3 sequences, about a tenth occurring once. The study, taken as a whole, reports: The authors proposed limited new T cell recruitment per seasonal influenza vaccination.

This chain links TRBV14 with TRBJ1-2, with D possibly being TRBD1 (5 bases). Sequences were derived from PBMCs from blood, sampled roughly 6 weeks after vaccination. The receptor's source is a man between 50 and 59 years old who received an inactivated influenza vaccine. The CDR3 protein is CASRPRGARGYTF. The CDR3, as DNA: TGTGCCAGCAGACCTCGAGGGGCGCGGGGCTACACCTTC.